The sequence of this T cell receptor (beta chain) was determined in a study of blood T cell repertoires in COVID-19 (dated by TCRdb to the early 2020s). Regarding the study in general: Samples covering the acute and convalescent phases of COVID-19 were provided by collaborators in the United States, Italy and Spain. The material from the prospective study consisted of cDNA or gDNA derived from T cells, B-cell-depleted T cells, or PBMCs. The dataset comprised deeply sampled blood TCRbeta repertoires from subjects exposed to, actively infected with, or recovered from COVID-19. The repertoires were released in a freely available public database intended as a resource for research on the immune response to SARS-CoV-2. The samples were drawn from the first 160 participants of the ongoing ImmuneRACE study and from 1,254 subjects provided by 6 global collaborators. Nearly every sample came with metadata listing a de-identified subject ID, COVID-19 status, age in years and sex. HLA class I and class II types, where available, came from metadata supplied by the sample provider rather than from assay-based typing. Findings and caveats that apply to the study as a whole: The amount of clinical and demographic metadata varied by source and participant and was provided uncurated.

Each collaborating institution followed its own protocols to collect whole blood in K2EDTA tubes. For TCRbeta analysis, collaborator samples were shipped as frozen whole blood, as isolated PBMCs, or as DNA extracted from either sample type. To note about this clone: Its antigen specificity is not known. No base qualities exist here, and no much larger clone lies one base off it.

The CDR3 measures 16 amino acids from cysteine to phenylalanine. Kept here is only the CDR3 DNA, which spans 48 bases and is read in frame from base 1. As encoded in the germline V gene, CDR1 is SGHRS while CDR2 is YFSETQ. V and J are truncated by 3 bases and 6 bases respectively, leaving an intervening sequence of 19 bases. The immunoSEQ Assay, a bias-controlled multiplex PCR, was used to amplify TCRbeta CDR3 regions from genomic DNA. Per the original workflow: Nucleated cell counts per sample were estimated from amplification of reference gene primers within the assay. To quantify the absolute abundance of each unique TCRbeta CDR3 rearrangement, sequence reads were collapsed and filtered. For each sample, productive Simpson clonality was calculated by taking the square root of Simpson's diversity index across productive rearrangements. Drawn from immuneACCESS, this table holds only the in-frame rearrangements with V and J called that TCRdb kept. Clones are partly lost; checked studies trace under half to an unresolved V gene and leave the rest unexplained. The V and J calls and clone size are taken from that table; D and trimming were inferred from the DNA. This sample holds about 260,000 clones; roughly nine tenths were observed only once. The top ten constitute less than 4.5% of the sample.

The source is a man between 18 and 35 years old with active or convalescent COVID-19. The receptor chain draws on TRBV5-1 and TRBJ2-1; tentative D gene TRBD2, with 5 bases matching. Material: peripheral blood. CDR3 region: CASSSGGSARLNEQFF. The nucleotides are TGCGCCAGCAGCTCCGGTGGTAGCGCCCGCCTCAATGAGCAGTTCTTC.